Listed below are T cell receptor beta chains from one sample, sequenced in a study of Graves' ophthalmopathy and Graves' hyperthyroidism. Each CDR3 protein gets one entry after TCRdb re-called the multiplex PCR reads with MiXCR. The sample has 400,000 or so distinct CDR3 sequences; roughly 15% are singletons. The sample was peripheral blood. Receptor source: an adult woman with stable Graves' hyperthyroidism. Both conserved end residues are part of each CDR3. A D gene is named only where the DNA matches it firmly. Clone size is stated in some rows and not others, as once, few, many or a class when expanded.

clone_size: many; v_call: TRBV20-1; j_call: TRBJ1-1; d_call: .; cdr3_aa: CSARAEMNTEAFF; cdr3_nt: TGCAGTGCTAGGGCTGAGATGAACACTGAAGCTTTCTTT
clone_size: many; v_call: TRBV19; j_call: TRBJ2-5; d_call: .; cdr3_aa: CATKQGAETQYF; cdr3_nt: TGTGCCACGAAACAGGGAGCAGAGACCCAGTACTTC
clone_size: many; v_call: TRBV5-1; j_call: TRBJ2-2; d_call: .; cdr3_aa: CASSLTQGSGELFF; cdr3_nt: TGCGCCAGCAGTCTCACACAGGGCTCCGGGGAGCTGTTTTTT
clone_size: .; v_call: TRBV11-2; j_call: TRBJ2-2; d_call: TRBD2; cdr3_aa: CASSLEPSGRGELFF; cdr3_nt: TGTGCCAGCAGCTTAGAACCTAGCGGGAGGGGGGAGCTGTTTTTT
clone_size: many; v_call: TRBV6-2/TRBV6-3; j_call: TRBJ1-5; d_call: .; cdr3_aa: CASTIEGRPQHF; cdr3_nt: TGTGCCAGCACCATCGAGGGGCGGCCCCAGCATTTT
clone_size: many; v_call: TRBV5-5; j_call: TRBJ2-2; d_call: .; cdr3_aa: CASSLAHGELFF; cdr3_nt: TGTGCCAGCAGCTTGGCCCATGGGGAGCTGTTTTTT
clone_size: many; v_call: TRBV29-1; j_call: TRBJ1-5; d_call: TRBD1; cdr3_aa: CSVRDSGNQPQHF; cdr3_nt: TGCAGCGTCAGGGACAGTGGGAATCAGCCCCAGCATTTT
clone_size: .; v_call: TRBV20-1; j_call: TRBJ1-5; d_call: TRBD1; cdr3_aa: CSARDPQGGQPQHF; cdr3_nt: TGCAGTGCTAGAGATCCCCAGGGGGGTCAGCCCCAGCATTTT
clone_size: many; v_call: TRBV20-1; j_call: TRBJ2-2; d_call: TRBD2; cdr3_aa: CSARAPPGSGSSFTGELFF; cdr3_nt: TGCAGTGCTAGAGCCCCCCCTGGTAGCGGGAGTTCTTTCACCGGGGAGCTGTTTTTT
clone_size: many; v_call: TRBV10-1; j_call: TRBJ2-7; d_call: .; cdr3_aa: CASSDDSLPYEQYF; cdr3_nt: TGCGCCAGCAGTGATGACTCGTTACCCTACGAGCAGTACTTC
clone_size: many; v_call: TRBV24-1; j_call: TRBJ2-5; d_call: TRBD2; cdr3_aa: CATSDRRAGGSGQETQYF; cdr3_nt: TGTGCCACCAGTGACCGCCGGGCGGGAGGGAGTGGCCAAGAGACCCAGTACTTC
clone_size: many; v_call: TRBV11-2; j_call: TRBJ1-1; d_call: .; cdr3_aa: CASSLDRVGLNTEAFF; cdr3_nt: TGTGCCAGCAGCTTAGATCGTGTAGGCCTGAACACTGAAGCTTTCTTT
clone_size: many; v_call: TRBV11-3; j_call: TRBJ2-5; d_call: .; cdr3_aa: CASSLNTAGETQYF; cdr3_nt: TGTGCCAGCAGCCTGAATACGGCGGGGGAGACCCAGTACTTC
clone_size: many; v_call: TRBV15; j_call: TRBJ2-5; d_call: .; cdr3_aa: CATSRDFQETQYF; cdr3_nt: TGTGCCACCAGCAGAGATTTCCAAGAGACCCAGTACTTC
clone_size: .; v_call: TRBV2; j_call: TRBJ2-2; d_call: .; cdr3_aa: CASRGTVGRTGELFF; cdr3_nt: TGTGCCAGCAGGGGGACTGTCGGGCGAACCGGGGAGCTGTTTTTT
clone_size: many; v_call: TRBV28; j_call: TRBJ1-5; d_call: .; cdr3_aa: CASSPQTGSQPQHF; cdr3_nt: TGTGCCAGCAGCCCTCAGACAGGAAGTCAGCCCCAGCATTTT
clone_size: many; v_call: TRBV12-3/TRBV12-4; j_call: TRBJ2-2; d_call: TRBD1; cdr3_aa: CASSPDRTYTGELFF; cdr3_nt: TGTGCCAGCAGTCCGGACAGGACCTACACCGGGGAGCTGTTTTTT
clone_size: many; v_call: TRBV6-5; j_call: TRBJ1-3; d_call: .; cdr3_aa: CASSFTGNRGNTIYF; cdr3_nt: TGTGCCAGCAGTTTCACAGGGAACCGAGGAAACACCATATATTTT
clone_size: .; v_call: TRBV20-1; j_call: TRBJ2-3; d_call: .; cdr3_aa: CSASGTPSDTQYF; cdr3_nt: TGCAGTGCTAGCGGGACCCCTTCGGATACGCAGTATTTT
clone_size: many; v_call: TRBV5-1; j_call: TRBJ1-1; d_call: .; cdr3_aa: CASSLEGRNTEAFF; cdr3_nt: TGCGCCAGCAGCTTGGAAGGAAGGAACACTGAAGCTTTCTTT
clone_size: many; v_call: TRBV2; j_call: TRBJ1-1; d_call: TRBD1; cdr3_aa: CASSERGLTEAFF; cdr3_nt: TGTGCCAGCAGTGAGAGGGGGCTCACTGAAGCTTTCTTT
clone_size: few; v_call: TRBV11-2; j_call: TRBJ2-4; d_call: TRBD1; cdr3_aa: CASSWDRSSIKYF; cdr3_nt: TGTGCCAGCAGCTGGGACAGGTCCTCCATTAAGTACTTC
clone_size: .; v_call: TRBV30; j_call: TRBJ1-1; d_call: .; cdr3_aa: CAWSPYYGNTEAFF; cdr3_nt: TGTGCCTGGAGTCCTTACTACGGGAACACTGAAGCTTTCTTT
clone_size: many; v_call: TRBV12-3/TRBV12-4; j_call: TRBJ1-5; d_call: .; cdr3_aa: CASSDDSNQPQHF; cdr3_nt: TGTGCCAGCAGTGATGATAGCAATCAGCCCCAGCATTTT